This T cell receptor beta chain originates from a study of CD8 T cells in Susac syndrome. A quantity of about 0.5 to 1 ug RNA underwent reverse transcription using random hexamers. Using its own MiXCR run on the immunoSEQ multiplex PCR reads, TCRdb lists one record per CDR3 protein. The table has over 80,000 distinct CDR3 sequences, around 94% seen once. TCR beta sequencing was performed on blood CD8+ and CD4+ T cells. The diagnostic criteria were recently defined, and patients with Susac syndrome met them for definite or probable disease. Trimming removed 1 base at V and 7 bases at J, with 7 bases between. This CDR3 has 12 amino acids.

The rearrangement uses TRBV12-3 or TRBV12-4 and TRBJ1-1, with D perhaps TRBD1 (5 bases). Sequenced material: CD8+ T cells from PBMCs. This clonotype was sampled from a human donor with Susac syndrome. The CDR3 here is CASSLDTGEAFF. CDR3 sequence (DNA): TGTGCCAGCAGTTTAGACACAGGTGAAGCTTTCTTT.